These T cell receptor beta chains were read from a single sample in a study of blood T cell repertoires in COVID-19. This table comes from immunoSEQ multiplex PCR, and its TCRdb copy is limited to in-frame clones, with some not included. The sample includes around 320,000 clones, roughly 86% of them seen just once. The sequencing sample was made of PBMCs or T cells enriched from blood (not recorded which). These receptor sequences come from a woman in her forties or fifties who had been exposed to COVID-19. CDR3s include the opening cysteine and the closing phenylalanine or tryptophan. D genes are given only for firm matches. Expanded clones are given a class, and other clones once, few, many or no size at all.

J,V,length,size,D,DNA,CDR3
TRBJ1-2,TRBV2,12,.,.,TGTGCCAGCAGTGCGGGGGACTATGGCTACACCTTC,CASSAGDYGYTF
TRBJ2-2,TRBV5-4,13,.,.,TGTGCCAGCAGCTTGTCAGGGGCCGGGGAGCTGTTTTTT,CASSLSGAGELFF
TRBJ2-4,TRBV5-1,16,.,TRBD1,TGCGCCAGCAGCCCGAGACAGGGGGTGGTCAAAAACATTCAGTACTTC,CASSPRQGVVKNIQYF
TRBJ1-5,TRBV19,16,.,.,TGTGCCAGTAGTATAGAGGCCGGACAAGGCAATCAGCCCCAGCATTTT,CASSIEAGQGNQPQHF
TRBJ2-2,TRBV19,15,.,TRBD1,TGTGCCAGTACCCCCCGGGACAGGGTTTCTGGGGAGCTGTTTTTT,CASTPRDRVSGELFF
TRBJ1-6,TRBV7-2,14,.,TRBD1,TGTGCCAGCAGCGTGGGACAGGCTAATTCACCCCTCCACTTT,CASSVGQANSPLHF
TRBJ1-2,TRBV25-1,15,.,.,TGTGCCAGCAGTGGAACAGACGGACAGTCCTATGGCTACACCTTC,CASSGTDGQSYGYTF
TRBJ2-1,TRBV6-4,15,.,TRBD2,TGTGCCAGCAGTGACGGGGGACTAGCTCTCCATGAGCAGTTCTTC,CASSDGGLALHEQFF
TRBJ2-3,TRBV28,15,.,.,TGTGCCAGCAGTTCGCAAGGGGAGGACACAGATACGCAGTATTTT,CASSSQGEDTDTQYF
TRBJ2-1,TRBV9,15,.,.,TGTGCCAGCAGCGTAGTTGGGGGGACCCACAATGAGCAGTTCTTC,CASSVVGGTHNEQFF
TRBJ2-3,TRBV28,14,.,TRBD2,TGTGCCAGCACCTCCATACTAGCGGGGAATACGCAGTATTTT,CASTSILAGNTQYF
TRBJ2-5,TRBV27,15,.,TRBD2,TGTGCCAGCAGTCGGACTAGCTCATCGGGGGAGACCCAGTACTTC,CASSRTSSSGETQYF
TRBJ2-1,TRBV10-2,15,.,TRBD2,TGCGCCAGCAGTGAGTCGGGGGACTATAGGGGTGAGCAGTTCTTC,CASSESGDYRGEQFF
TRBJ1-4,TRBV27,16,.,TRBD1,TGTGCCAGCAGTTCACCGAAGACAGGGAAGAATGAAAAACTGTTTTTT,CASSSPKTGKNEKLFF
TRBJ1-2,TRBV5-1,13,.,TRBD1,TGCGCCAGCAGCTCAGGACAGGGAGGGGGCTACACCTTC,CASSSGQGGGYTF
TRBJ1-2,TRBV4-1,13,.,.,TGCGCCAGCAGCCAAGACGGGAACTATGGCTACACCTTC,CASSQDGNYGYTF
TRBJ1-2,TRBV7-2,15,.,TRBD1,TGTGCCAGCAGCATAACAGGGGGCGAGTACTATGGCTACACCTTC,CASSITGGEYYGYTF
TRBJ2-3,TRBV6-5,14,.,TRBD1,TGTGCCAGCAGACCAGGGGGTGGCGGAGATACGCAGTATTTT,CASRPGGGGDTQYF
TRBJ2-1,TRBV2,14,.,.,TGTGCCAGCAGTGAATTGCGGAGCTACAATGAGCAGTTCTTC,CASSELRSYNEQFF
TRBJ1-2,TRBV10-3,14,.,.,TGTGCCATCAGTCCGGGACACAGTAACTATGGCTACACCTTC,CAISPGHSNYGYTF
TRBJ1-5,TRBV5-5,13,.,.,TGTGCCAGCAGCGACATTAGCAATCAGCCCCAGCATTTT,CASSDISNQPQHF
TRBJ2-7,TRBV28,12,.,.,TGTGCCAGCAGTTTGGAGGATTACGAGCAGTACTTC,CASSLEDYEQYF
TRBJ1-1,TRBV27,12,.,.,TGTGCCACCCAAGGGGTGAACACTGAAGCTTTCTTT,CATQGVNTEAFF
TRBJ2-7,TRBV7-2,14,.,TRBD1,TGTGCCAGCAGCCCAACAGGGGTCCCCTACGAGCAGTACTTC,CASSPTGVPYEQYF
TRBJ2-3,TRBV5-1,17,.,.,TGCGCCAGCAGCTTGAGGGTTTTGAGCGGCGGCACAGATACGCAGTATTTT,CASSLRVLSGGTDTQYF
TRBJ1-1,TRBV18,14,.,.,TGTGCCAGCTCGCCGGGCGGGGGCGGCACTGAAGCTTTCTTT,CASSPGGGGTEAFF
TRBJ2-7,TRBV7-9,11,.,.,TGTGCCAGCAGTGAGGTTCACGAGCAGTACTTC,CASSEVHEQYF
TRBJ1-5,TRBV27,19,once,.,TGTGCCAGCAGTATACACCCTTTTCCGACAGATCTTAGCAATCAGCCCCAGCATTTT,CASSIHPFPTDLSNQPQHF
TRBJ2-7,TRBV5-1,13,.,.,TGCGCCAGCAGCTTAGACAGCTTCTACGAGCAGTACTTC,CASSLDSFYEQYF
TRBJ1-5,TRBV28,14,.,.,TGTGCCAGCAGCCCGGGAGGAAGCAATCAGCCCCAGCATTTT,CASSPGGSNQPQHF
TRBJ2-3,TRBV7-9,15,.,TRBD1,TGTGCCAGCAGCTCAGGGGGGACAGGGGGCAATACGCAGTATTTT,CASSSGGTGGNTQYF